The TCR beta chain described here comes from a study of blood T cell repertoires in COVID-19. With 4 bases clipped from V and 4 bases from J, the junction kept 6 bases outside the gene matches. The CDR3 is 16 residues long. Germline assignment: CDR1 MNHEY and CDR2 SVGEGT. Per the original methods: Cell counts per sample came from amplifying reference gene primers. Measured with immunoSEQ multiplex PCR; TCRdb has only the in-frame clones, and not every one. Clone size and V and J calls were adopted from that table, with D and trimming inferred from the DNA. The data hold approximately 230,000 clones, with roughly 80% observed a single time.

The sequence came from an elderly man with acute or convalescent COVID-19. Material: peripheral blood. The chain uses TRBV6-2 or TRBV6-3 and TRBJ2-2, with TRBD2 matching 10 bases. The CDR3 here is CASSSGLATGTGELFF. Written as DNA, the CDR3 is TGTGCCAGCAGTTCGGGACTAGCGACGGGCACCGGGGAGCTGTTTTTT.